The entry below gives a single T cell receptor beta chain sequence along with its context. The data belong to a study of OX40 agonist ivuxolimab in advanced cancers. Study-wide context: Patients were treated with intravenous ivuxolimab, dosed at 0.01 to 10 mg/kg and infused every 2 weeks. Aged about 23 to 80 with a mean of approximately 57 years, they were around 85% male.

With 6 bases clipped from V and 5 bases from J, the junction kept 6 bases outside the gene matches. The CDR3 sequence is 13 residues long. From germline, CDR1 is MNHEY and CDR2 SVGAGI. TCRdb's copy holds only in-frame clones and misses some; the assay was immunoSEQ multiplex PCR. Among around 58,000 clones listed, roughly 90% were seen once. The clonotype was recovered from an adult with an advanced solid tumor such as melanoma, head and neck, liver or kidney cancer. This material consisted of CD4+ or CD8+ T cells sorted from blood, taken in a trial of the OX40 agonist ivuxolimab. This chain joins TRBV6-5 and TRBJ2-7; 8 bases match TRBD1. The CDR3 DNA is TGTGCCAGCAGGGAACAGGGGGTCCACGAGCAGTACTTC. As protein: CASREQGVHEQYF.